This T cell receptor beta chain was recorded in a study of cytomegalovirus exposure and HLA in healthy donors. PCR involved 60 Vbeta and 13 Jbeta primers. Some clones are missing from TCRdb's copy, which holds only in-frame ones; the method was immunoSEQ multiplex PCR. Of 55,000 to 80,000 clones listed, 78% were seen once; the top ten hold around 8.9%. To note about this clone: Antigen specificity is unknown.

The CDR3 length is 14 residues. The germline gives CDR1 SGHRS, CDR2 YFSETQ. Broader study findings: Roughly uniform sequencing depth across donors was assumed, possibly incorrectly. Within a later analysis, the majority of CMV-associated TCR beta chains appeared HLA-restricted. There was a cluster of highly shared sequence variants that was likely a sequencing artifact.

The specimen sequenced was PBMCs. This receptor was obtained from a man in his forties in good health and CMV-seronegative. The chain couples TRBV5-1 to TRBJ2-5; a possible D gene is TRBD1 (6 bases). The end of the DNA aligns better with TRBJ2-7, so the J call may be wrong. This chain's CDR3 is CASSLVGGTYEQYF. Written as DNA, the CDR3 is TGCGCCAGCAGCTTGGTAGGGGGAACCTACGAGCAGTACTTC.